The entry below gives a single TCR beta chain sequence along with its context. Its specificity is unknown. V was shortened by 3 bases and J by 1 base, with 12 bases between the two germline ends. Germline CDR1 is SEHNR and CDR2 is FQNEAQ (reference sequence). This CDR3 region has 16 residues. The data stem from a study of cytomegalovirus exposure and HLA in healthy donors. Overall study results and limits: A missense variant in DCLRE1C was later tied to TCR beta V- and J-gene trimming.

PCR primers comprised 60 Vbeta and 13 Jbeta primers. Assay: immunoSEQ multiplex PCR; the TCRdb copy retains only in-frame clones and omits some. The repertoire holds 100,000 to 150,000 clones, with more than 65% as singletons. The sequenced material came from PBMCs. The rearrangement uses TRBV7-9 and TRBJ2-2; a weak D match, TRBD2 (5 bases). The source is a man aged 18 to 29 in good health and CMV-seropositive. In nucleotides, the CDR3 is TGTGCCAGCAGCTTTGGTCTAGCTGTGAACACCGGGGAGCTGTTTTTT. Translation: CASSFGLAVNTGELFF.